This TCR beta chain derives from a study of control samples from healthy donors and cancer patients. V lost 5 bases and J lost 2; bases outside the gene matches: 15. The CDR3 runs to 20 residues. Germline assignment: CDR1 SSHAT and CDR2 FNYEAQ (reference sequence). The table came from immunoSEQ multiplex PCR; TCRdb's copy has only in-frame clones and leaves some out. The table includes 100,000 to 150,000 clones, just under 95% detected once. The V gene is TRBV7-7, the J gene TRBJ2-1, with 13 bases matching TRBD2. Sequencing was performed on blood. The sequence was collected from a man aged 18 to 29 in good health. The CDR3 nucleotides read TGTGCCAGCAGCCAGGGGAGGACTAGCGGGGGCGTTGACCCCTACAATGAGCAGTTCTTC. The encoded protein is CASSQGRTSGGVDPYNEQFF.